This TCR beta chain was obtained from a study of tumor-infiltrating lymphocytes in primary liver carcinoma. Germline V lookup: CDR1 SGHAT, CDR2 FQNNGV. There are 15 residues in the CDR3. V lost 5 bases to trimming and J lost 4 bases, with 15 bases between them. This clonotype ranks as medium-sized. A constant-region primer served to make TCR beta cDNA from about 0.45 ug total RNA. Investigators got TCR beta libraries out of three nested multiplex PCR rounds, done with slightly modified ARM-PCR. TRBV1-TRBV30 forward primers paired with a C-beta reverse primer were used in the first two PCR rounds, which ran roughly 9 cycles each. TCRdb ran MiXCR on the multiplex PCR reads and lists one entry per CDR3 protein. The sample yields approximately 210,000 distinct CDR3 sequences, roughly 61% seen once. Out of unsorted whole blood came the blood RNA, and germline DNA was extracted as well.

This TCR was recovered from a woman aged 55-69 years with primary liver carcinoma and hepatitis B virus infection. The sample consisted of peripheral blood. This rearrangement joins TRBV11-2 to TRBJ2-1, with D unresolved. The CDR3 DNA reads TGTGCCAGCAGCCCCACCGCGTCCTATTACAATGAGCAGTTCTTC. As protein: CASSPTASYYNEQFF.